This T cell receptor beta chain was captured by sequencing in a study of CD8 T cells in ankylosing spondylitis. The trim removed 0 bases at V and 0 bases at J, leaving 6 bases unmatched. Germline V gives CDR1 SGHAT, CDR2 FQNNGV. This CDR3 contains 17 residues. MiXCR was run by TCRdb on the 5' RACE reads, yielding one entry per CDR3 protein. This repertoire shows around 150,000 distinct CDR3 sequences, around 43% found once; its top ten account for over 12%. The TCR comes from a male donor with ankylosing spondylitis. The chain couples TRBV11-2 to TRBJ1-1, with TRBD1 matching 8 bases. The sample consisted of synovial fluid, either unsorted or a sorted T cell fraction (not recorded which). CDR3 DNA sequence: TGTGCCAGCAGCTTAGACCCGCGGACAGGGATGAACACTGAAGCTTTCTTT. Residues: CASSLDPRTGMNTEAFF. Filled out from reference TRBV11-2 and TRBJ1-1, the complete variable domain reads EAGVAQSPRYKIIEKRQSVAFWCNPISGHATLYWYQQILGQGPKLLIQFQNNGVVDDSQLPKDRFSAERLKGVDSTLKIQPAKLEDSAVYLCASSLDPRTGMNTEAFFGQGTRLTVV.